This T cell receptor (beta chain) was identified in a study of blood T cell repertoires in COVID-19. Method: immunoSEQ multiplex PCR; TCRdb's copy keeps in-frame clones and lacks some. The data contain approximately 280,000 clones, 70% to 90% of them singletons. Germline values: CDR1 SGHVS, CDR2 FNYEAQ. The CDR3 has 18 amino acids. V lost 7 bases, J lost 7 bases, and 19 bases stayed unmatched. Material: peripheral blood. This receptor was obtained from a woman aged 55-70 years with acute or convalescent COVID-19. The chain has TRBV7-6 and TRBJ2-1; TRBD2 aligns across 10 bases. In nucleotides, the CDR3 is TGTGCCAGCAAACACTATACTTTAAGCGGGAGGGTTGGAAATGAGCAGTTCTTC. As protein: CASKHYTLSGRVGNEQFF.